This is a list of T cell receptor beta chains from one sample in a study of T-cell reconstitution after alpha-beta-depleted transplantation in children. A single record per CDR3 protein comes from TCRdb applying MiXCR to the PCR reads. Of about 610,000 distinct CDR3 sequences in the sample, roughly a tenth were seen once. The input for sequencing was PBMCs from the stem cell graft donor, taken from the stem cell graft. The receptor source for this set is a human donor who donated a stem cell graft to a child with acute myeloid leukemia. CDR3s include the opening cysteine and the closing phenylalanine or tryptophan.

CDR3aa	len	j_gene	v_gene
CASAQDRGQDTQYF	14	TRBJ2-3	TRBV6-1
CSAPRTEGAFF	11	TRBJ1-1	TRBV20-1
CAISESTSYNQPQHF	15	TRBJ1-5	TRBV10-3
CAISEPAVAGQGQYF	15	TRBJ2-7	TRBV10-3
CASSLASGAYNEQFF	15	TRBJ2-1	TRBV5-5
CASSQGPAATSYLNEQFF	18	TRBJ2-1	TRBV4-3
CASSLGRYSGYTF	13	TRBJ1-2	TRBV5-1
CATSVGRSYNEQFF	14	TRBJ2-1	TRBV24-1
CAWSPEAFF	9	TRBJ1-1	TRBV30
CASSQLFSGSWETQYF	16	TRBJ2-5	TRBV3-1
CSVEGLAEDTQYF	13	TRBJ2-3	TRBV29-1
CSAWKGTGNEQFF	13	TRBJ2-1	TRBV20-1
CASSADRALNNEQFF	15	TRBJ2-1	TRBV9
CSAPGLAGGPSTDTQYF	17	TRBJ2-3	TRBV20-1
CASSWEGSYNEQFF	14	TRBJ2-1	TRBV11-2
CASATGRNSYNEQFF	15	TRBJ2-1	TRBV12-3/TRBV12-4
CATSDVTGTGAEQFF	15	TRBJ2-1	TRBV24-1
CASTYPGGQQYF	12	TRBJ2-7	TRBV6-5
CASGKTGGSYEQYF	14	TRBJ2-7	TRBV12-3/TRBV12-4
CSAPNAGTGNNEQFF	15	TRBJ2-1	TRBV20-1
CASTDNGANGHNEQFF	16	TRBJ2-1	TRBV12-3/TRBV12-4
CATSDFYRGFGYNEQFF	17	TRBJ2-1	TRBV24-1
CASSYSSSGSSYNEQFF	17	TRBJ2-1	TRBV6-2/TRBV6-3
CASITLRGTIGELFF	15	TRBJ2-2	TRBV6-1
CASSSTSGSLEQFF	14	TRBJ2-1	TRBV11-2
CSAREQTLAKNIQYF	15	TRBJ2-4	TRBV20-1
CSVAPLNNEQFF	12	TRBJ2-1	TRBV29-1
CASNGYSNQPQHF	13	TRBJ1-5	TRBV6-2/TRBV6-3
CASSYYGLAGEYEQYF	16	TRBJ2-7	TRBV12-3/TRBV12-4
CSTPRDTQYF	10	TRBJ2-3	TRBV20-1
CASSYPARDSVIF	13	TRBJ1-4	TRBV5-5
CASSYVAGVLNEQFF	15	TRBJ2-1	TRBV6-2/TRBV6-3
CASNPAGTGDTGELFF	16	TRBJ2-2	TRBV6-1
CASSLAVQGNEQFF	14	TRBJ2-1	TRBV7-9
CSATLPSGTEAFF	13	TRBJ1-1	TRBV20-1
CASSTQAREQYF	12	TRBJ2-7	TRBV7-9
CSARDLLASGRTDTQYF	17	TRBJ2-3	TRBV20-1
CASKTGTGANEQFF	14	TRBJ2-1	TRBV5-1
CASSLRLVPYEQYF	14	TRBJ2-7	TRBV13
CATGGRDGTNYGYTF	15	TRBJ1-2	TRBV9
CASSERGKGAFF	12	TRBJ1-1	TRBV2
CASSQDRGSGSQNIQYF	17	TRBJ2-4	TRBV3-1
CAWTPGQGLSDTQYF	15	TRBJ2-3	TRBV30